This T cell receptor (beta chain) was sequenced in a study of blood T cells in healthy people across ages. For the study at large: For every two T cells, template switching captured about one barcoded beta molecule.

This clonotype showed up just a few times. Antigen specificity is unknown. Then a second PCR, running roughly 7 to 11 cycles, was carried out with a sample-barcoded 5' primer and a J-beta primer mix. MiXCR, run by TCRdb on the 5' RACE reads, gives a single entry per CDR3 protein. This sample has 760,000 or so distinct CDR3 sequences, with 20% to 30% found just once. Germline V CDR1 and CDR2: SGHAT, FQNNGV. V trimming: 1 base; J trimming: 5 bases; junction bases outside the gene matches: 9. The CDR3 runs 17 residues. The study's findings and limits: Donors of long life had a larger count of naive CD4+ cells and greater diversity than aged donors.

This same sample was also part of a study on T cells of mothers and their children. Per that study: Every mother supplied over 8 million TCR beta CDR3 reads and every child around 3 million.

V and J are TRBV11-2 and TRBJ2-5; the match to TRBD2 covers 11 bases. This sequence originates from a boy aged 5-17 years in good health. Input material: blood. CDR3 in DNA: TGTGCCAGCAGCTTAGGATCTAGCGGGGGGACAGAGGAGACCCAGTACTTC. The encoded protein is CASSLGSSGGTEETQYF.